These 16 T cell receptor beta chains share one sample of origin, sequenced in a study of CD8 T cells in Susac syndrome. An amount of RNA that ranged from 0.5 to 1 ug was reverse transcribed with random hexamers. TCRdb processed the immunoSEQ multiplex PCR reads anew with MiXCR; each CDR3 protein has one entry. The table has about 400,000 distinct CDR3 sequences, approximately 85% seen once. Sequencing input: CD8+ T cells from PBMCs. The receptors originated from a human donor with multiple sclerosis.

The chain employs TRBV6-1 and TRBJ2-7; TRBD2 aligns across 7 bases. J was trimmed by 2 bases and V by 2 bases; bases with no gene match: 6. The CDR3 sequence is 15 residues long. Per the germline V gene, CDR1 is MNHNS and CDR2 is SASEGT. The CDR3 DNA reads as TGTGCCAGCAGTGAACCGTCTAGCGGCGCCTACGAGCAGTACTTC. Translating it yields CASSEPSSGAYEQYF.

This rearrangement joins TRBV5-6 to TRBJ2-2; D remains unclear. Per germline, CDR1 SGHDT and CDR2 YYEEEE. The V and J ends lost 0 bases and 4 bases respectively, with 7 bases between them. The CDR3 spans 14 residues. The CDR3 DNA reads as TGTGCCAGCAGCTTGGCCCTTAGCACCGGGGAGCTGTTTTTT. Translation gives CASSLALSTGELFF.

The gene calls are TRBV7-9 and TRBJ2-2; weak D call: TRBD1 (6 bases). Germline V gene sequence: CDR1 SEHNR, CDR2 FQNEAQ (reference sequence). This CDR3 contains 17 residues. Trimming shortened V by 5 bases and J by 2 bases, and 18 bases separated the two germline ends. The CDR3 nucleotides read TGTGCCAGCAGCGACTATGGGGGCAGGACTAACACCGGGGAGCTGTTTTTT. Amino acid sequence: CASSDYGGRTNTGELFF.

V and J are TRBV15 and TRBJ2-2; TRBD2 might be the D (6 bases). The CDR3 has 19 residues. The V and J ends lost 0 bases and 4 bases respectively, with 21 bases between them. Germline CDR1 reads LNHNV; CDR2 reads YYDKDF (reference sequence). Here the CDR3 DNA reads TGTGCCACCAGCAGAGATGCCAATGCGGGAAGGGTATTCACCGGGGAGCTGTTTTTT. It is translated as CATSRDANAGRVFTGELFF.

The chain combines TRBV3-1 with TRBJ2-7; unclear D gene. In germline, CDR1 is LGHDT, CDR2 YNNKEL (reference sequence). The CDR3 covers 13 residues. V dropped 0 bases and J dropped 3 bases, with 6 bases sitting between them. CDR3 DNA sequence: TGTGCCAGCAGCCAAGATGTTCTCTACGAGCAGTACTTC. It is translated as CASSQDVLYEQYF.

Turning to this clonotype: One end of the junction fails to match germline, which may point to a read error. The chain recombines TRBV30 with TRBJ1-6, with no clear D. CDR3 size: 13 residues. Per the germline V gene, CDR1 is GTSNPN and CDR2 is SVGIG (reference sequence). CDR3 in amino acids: CAWSEENNSPLHF. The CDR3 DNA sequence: TGTGCCTGGAGTGAAGAGAATAATTCACCCCTCCATTTT.

CDR3 protein: CASSQGPIQKNTEAFF. Here the CDR3 DNA reads TGCGCCAGCAGCCAAGGACCGATACAGAAGAACACTGAAGCTTTCTTT. This chain uses TRBV4-1 with TRBJ1-1; D gene unclear. Germline V gene data show CDR1 as MGHRA and CDR2 as YSYEKL. The CDR3 covers 16 residues. Trimming took 1 base from V and 1 from J, leaving 13 bases between them.

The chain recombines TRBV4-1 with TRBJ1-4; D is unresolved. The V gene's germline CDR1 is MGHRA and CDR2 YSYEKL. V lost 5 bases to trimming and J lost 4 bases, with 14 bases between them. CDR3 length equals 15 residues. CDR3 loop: CASSAGFLGNEKLFF. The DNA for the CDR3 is TGCGCCAGCAGCGCGGGGTTTTTAGGTAATGAAAAACTGTTTTTT.

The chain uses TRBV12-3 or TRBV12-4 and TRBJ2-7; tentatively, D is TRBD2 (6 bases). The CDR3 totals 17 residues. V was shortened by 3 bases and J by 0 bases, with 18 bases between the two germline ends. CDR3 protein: CASSLWDGGVDSYEQYF. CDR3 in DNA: TGTGCCAGCAGTTTGTGGGACGGAGGGGTGGACTCCTACGAGCAGTACTTC.

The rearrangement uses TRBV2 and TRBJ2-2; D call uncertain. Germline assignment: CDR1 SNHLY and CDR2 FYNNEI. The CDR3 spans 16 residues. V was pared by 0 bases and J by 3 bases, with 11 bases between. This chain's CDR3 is CASSEAFASYTGELFF. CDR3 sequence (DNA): TGTGCCAGCAGTGAAGCCTTCGCCAGCTACACCGGGGAGCTGTTTTTT.

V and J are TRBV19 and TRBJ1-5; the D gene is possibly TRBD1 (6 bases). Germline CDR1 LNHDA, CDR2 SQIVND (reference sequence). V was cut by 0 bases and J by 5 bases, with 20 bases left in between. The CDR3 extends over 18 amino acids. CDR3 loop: CASSIDPSRDTRHQPQHF. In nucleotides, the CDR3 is TGTGCCAGTAGTATAGATCCCTCCAGGGACACCCGGCATCAGCCCCAGCATTTT.

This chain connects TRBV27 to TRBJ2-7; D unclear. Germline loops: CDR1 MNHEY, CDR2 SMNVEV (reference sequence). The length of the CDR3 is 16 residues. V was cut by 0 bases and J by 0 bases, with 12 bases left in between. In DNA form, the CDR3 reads TGTGCCAGCAGTTTATCGTTGGATCGGAGCTCCTACGAGCAGTACTTC. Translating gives CASSLSLDRSSYEQYF.

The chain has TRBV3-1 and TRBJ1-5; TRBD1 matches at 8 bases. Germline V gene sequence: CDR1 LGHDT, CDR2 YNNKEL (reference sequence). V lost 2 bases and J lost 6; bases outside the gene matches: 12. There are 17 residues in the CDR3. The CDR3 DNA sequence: TGTGCCAGCAGCCAACGAGGGACAGGCGTTTCCGTTCAGCCCCAGCATTTT. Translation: CASSQRGTGVSVQPQHF.

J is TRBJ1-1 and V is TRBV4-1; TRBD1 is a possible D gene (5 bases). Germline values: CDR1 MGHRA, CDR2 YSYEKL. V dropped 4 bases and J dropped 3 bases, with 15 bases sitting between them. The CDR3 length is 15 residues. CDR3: CASSPPGREDTEAFF. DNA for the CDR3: TGCGCCAGCAGCCCCCCGGGCAGGGAGGACACTGAAGCTTTCTTT.

In DNA, the CDR3 is TGTGCCAGCAGTTTATCCCGGGCCCCTATTTGGGACACTGAAGCTTTCTTT. Translated, it gives CASSLSRAPIWDTEAFF. V usage is TRBV27 and J usage is TRBJ1-1, with no clear D. The germline V and J ends were trimmed by 0 bases and 3 bases, with 17 bases remaining between them. This CDR3 has 17 amino acids. Germline CDR1 and CDR2: MNHEY and SMNVEV (reference sequence).

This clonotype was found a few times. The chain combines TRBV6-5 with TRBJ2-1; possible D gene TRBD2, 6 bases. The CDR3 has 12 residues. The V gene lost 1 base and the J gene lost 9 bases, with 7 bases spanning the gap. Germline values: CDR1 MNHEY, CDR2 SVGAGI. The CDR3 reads CASSYLGLEQFF. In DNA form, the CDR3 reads TGTGCCAGCAGTTACTTGGGACTTGAGCAGTTCTTC.